These 22 T cell receptor beta chains were all obtained from the same sample, sequenced in a study of blood T cells in healthy people across ages (dated by TCRdb to the mid-2010s). Receptor amplification or capture employed 5' RACE. The sequencer listed for this sample is Illumina HiSeq 2500. A second PCR of roughly 7 to 12 cycles was run with a J-beta primer mix and a sample-barcoded 5' primer. Through fastp at Q25 and MiXCR, TCRdb rebuilt clones from the public reads, retaining in-frame beta chains. Identical CDR3 protein sequences are pooled into one entry, listed with their most common genes and DNA. The sample includes some 1.1 million distinct CDR3 sequences, with roughly two fifths observed a single time. Of the sample, around 13% is held by the ten largest clones. Sequenced input: blood. The receptors here all came from a man younger than 35 in good health.

This clonotype was recorded a few times. The V gene is TRBV12-3 or TRBV12-4, the J gene TRBJ1-4; 10 bases line up with TRBD1. CDR3 length: 15 amino acids. The V segment lost 9 bases and the J segment 8 bases; nucleotides outside the gene matches: 12. In DNA form, the CDR3 reads TGTGCCAGTAGCAGGGACAGGGGATTAAGAGAAAAACTGTTTTTT. This encodes CASSRDRGLREKLFF.

The V call is TRBV29-1, the J call TRBJ1-1; D gene ambiguous. Germline V lookup: CDR1 SQVTM, CDR2 ANQGSEA. V was pared by 2 bases and J by 4 bases, with 11 bases between. This CDR3 has 13 amino acids. The chain's CDR3 is CSVEIVQFTEAFF. CDR3 DNA sequence: TGCAGCGTTGAAATCGTTCAGTTCACTGAAGCTTTCTTT.

The chain combines TRBV4-3 with TRBJ1-2; D is uncertain. In germline, CDR1 is LGHNA, CDR2 YSLEER. The CDR3 extends over 17 amino acids. The germline V and J ends were trimmed by 0 bases and 4 bases, with 18 bases remaining between them. The CDR3 sequence: CASSQDIGVGSPYGYTF. CDR3 bases: TGCGCCAGCAGCCAAGATATCGGGGTCGGGAGTCCCTATGGCTACACCTTC.

The rearrangement joins TRBV20-1 to TRBJ1-6, with a possible D match to TRBD1 (6 bases). In germline, CDR1 is DFQATT, CDR2 SNEGSKA (reference sequence). There are 16 residues in the CDR3. V was shortened by 6 bases and J by 1 base, with 16 bases between the two germline ends. The CDR3 coding sequence is TGCAGTGCCCCCGGGGGGCAGGGGTCCTATAATTCACCCCTCCACTTT. This codes for CSAPGGQGSYNSPLHF.

The V gene is TRBV7-2, the J gene TRBJ2-7, with D tentatively TRBD1 (5 bases). This CDR3 comprises 13 residues. The V end was cut by 7 bases, the J end by 0 bases, with 10 bases between. CDR1 and CDR2 (germline): SGHTA, FQGNSA. The CDR3 sequence is CASTRVSSYEQYF. The CDR3, as DNA: TGTGCCAGCACCAGGGTCAGCTCCTACGAGCAGTACTTC.

This sequence joins TRBV9 and TRBJ1-1; D is possibly TRBD1 (5 bases). CDR3 length equals 18 residues. Germline V CDR1 and CDR2: SGDLS, YYNGEE. V lost 0 bases, J lost 3 bases, and 21 bases lay in between. The CDR3 is CASSVGLGAEGRYTEAFF. CDR3 nucleotides: TGTGCCAGCAGCGTAGGATTAGGGGCCGAGGGGAGGTACACTGAAGCTTTCTTT. Full variable domain (outside the CDR3, taken from reference TRBV9 and TRBJ1-1): DSGVTQTPKHLITATGQRVTLRCSPRSGDLSVYWYQQSLDQGLQFLIQYYNGEERAKGNILERFSAQQFPDLHSELNLSSLELGDSALYFCASSVGLGAEGRYTEAFFGQGTRLTVV.

Only a few counts were recorded for this clonotype. CDR3 residues: CSVVGRGSSTEAFF. For the CDR3, the DNA is TGCAGCGTTGTCGGCAGGGGATCGAGCACTGAAGCTTTCTTT. The rearrangement joins TRBV29-1 to TRBJ1-1; weak D call: TRBD1 (6 bases). This CDR3 spans 14 amino acids. CDR1 and CDR2 from the germline V gene are SQVTM and ANQGSEA. V lost 4 bases and J 4 bases, leaving 16 bases between the germline ends.

The gene calls are TRBV20-1 and TRBJ1-2, with a possible D match to TRBD1 (6 bases). V lost 6 bases, J lost 5 bases, and 16 bases lay in between. CDR3 length: 13 residues. Germline CDR1 is DFQATT and CDR2 is SNEGSKA (reference sequence). DNA for the CDR3: TGCAGTGCCACCTCGGGGGCGGTTTATGGCTACACCTTC. This codes for CSATSGAVYGYTF.

The chain carries TRBV27 and TRBJ1-1; D is possibly TRBD1 (6 bases). Germline V gives CDR1 MNHEY, CDR2 SMNVEV (reference sequence). CDR3 size: 13 residues. The V gene lost 8 bases and the J gene lost 2 bases, with 12 bases spanning the gap. The CDR3, as DNA: TGTGCCAGCCTGGGACAAGCCAACACTGAAGCTTTCTTT. Its translation is CASLGQANTEAFF.

The V and J genes are TRBV27 and TRBJ2-1, with 9 bases fitting TRBD1. Germline CDR1 and CDR2: MNHEY and SMNVEV (reference sequence). The junction had 10 bases not matched to a gene; V was cut back by 7 bases and J by 9 bases. This CDR3 has 14 amino acids. The CDR3 DNA is TGTGCCAGCAACCAACCCGACAGGGGGGGTGAGCAGTTCTTC. Its protein product is CASNQPDRGGEQFF.

V gene TRBV27 combines with J gene TRBJ1-1; D gene unclear. From germline, CDR1 is MNHEY and CDR2 SMNVEV (reference sequence). The CDR3 length is 13 residues. Trimming shortened V by 3 bases and J by 5 bases, and 10 bases separated the two germline ends. The CDR3, as DNA: TGTGCCAGCAGTTTGAAGGTGGGGACTGAAGCTTTCTTT. Its protein product is CASSLKVGTEAFF.

This clonotype was detected ten times or more. The V call is TRBV2, the J call TRBJ2-2, with no clear D. Trimming took off 7 bases at V and 3 bases at J, with 6 bases between the two ends. Germline V gives CDR1 SNHLY, CDR2 FYNNEI. This CDR3 has 12 amino acids. Here the CDR3 DNA reads TGTGCCAGCAACTGGGACACCGGGGAGCTGTTTTTT. Translation gives CASNWDTGELFF.

This clonotype came up a few times. J is TRBJ2-7 and V is TRBV12-3 or TRBV12-4; D perhaps matches TRBD2 (6 bases). The CDR3 runs 14 residues. Trimming stripped 2 bases from V and 3 bases from J, with 11 bases between. As DNA, the CDR3 is TGTGCCAGCAGTTTACCAGAGGGAGGCTACGAGCAGTACTTC. This translates into CASSLPEGGYEQYF.

The chain links TRBV20-1 to TRBJ1-5; D gene uncertain. The CDR3 consists of 17 residues. V lost 5 bases to trimming and J lost 0 bases, with 20 bases between them. CDR1 and CDR2 (germline): DFQATT, SNEGSKA (reference sequence). CDR3: CSAPPSGRLYSNQPQHF. In DNA, the CDR3 is TGCAGTGCTCCCCCCTCCGGACGACTTTATAGCAATCAGCCCCAGCATTTT.

This clonotype has a count of ten or more. The rearrangement links TRBV4-2 to TRBJ2-5; tentative D call: TRBD1 (6 bases). Germline CDR1 reads LGHNA; CDR2 reads YNFKEQ. The CDR3 has 15 amino acids. V dropped 0 bases and J dropped 3 bases, with 11 bases sitting between them. The CDR3 is CASSQDVHREETQYF. CDR3 nucleotide sequence: TGTGCCAGCAGCCAAGATGTTCACAGGGAAGAGACCCAGTACTTC.

V is TRBV20-1 and J is TRBJ2-5; D gene uncertain. V gave up 3 bases and J gave up 4 bases, with 24 bases separating them. The CDR3 covers 17 residues. The germline gives CDR1 DFQATT, CDR2 SNEGSKA (reference sequence). CDR3 DNA: TGCAGTGCTAGTAGGGTAGGACCAACCCTATCGGGAGAGACCCAGTACTTC. It yields the protein CSASRVGPTLSGETQYF.

The chain combines TRBV20-1 with TRBJ1-1, with D uncertain. Trimming removed 0 bases at V and 9 bases at J, with 11 bases between. This CDR3 is 12 amino acids long. The germline V gene encodes CDR1 DFQATT and CDR2 SNEGSKA (reference sequence). CDR3 region: CSARDVAGKAFF. DNA for the CDR3: TGCAGTGCTAGAGATGTTGCAGGCAAAGCTTTCTTT.

This clonotype showed up just a few times. The chain has TRBV12-3 or TRBV12-4 and TRBJ2-3, with a weak D call TRBD1 (5 bases). This CDR3 has 15 residues. V lost 2 bases and J 5 bases, leaving 14 bases between the germline ends. Here the CDR3 DNA reads TGTGCCAGCAGTTTAAGACTGGACAATCTAGATACGCAGTATTTT. Its translation: CASSLRLDNLDTQYF.

This clonotype has a handful of counts. The chain combines TRBV19 with TRBJ2-3; 9 bases are shared with TRBD2. Germline CDR1 LNHDA, CDR2 SQIVND (reference sequence). V lost 7 bases, J lost 3 bases, and 11 bases stayed unmatched. The CDR3 loop spans 16 amino acids. This CDR3 reads CASKTTGTSLTDTQYF. DNA for the CDR3: TGTGCCAGTAAAACAACCGGGACTAGCCTTACAGATACGCAGTATTTT.

This clonotype occurred a few times. The chain has TRBV20-1 and TRBJ1-5; the D gene is possibly TRBD1 (6 bases). Trimming took off 6 bases at V and 5 bases at J, with 11 bases between the two ends. Germline-derived CDR1 and CDR2 are DFQATT and SNEGSKA (reference sequence). The CDR3 contains 12 residues. The CDR3 here is CSAGSGDQPQHF. CDR3 sequence (DNA): TGCAGTGCAGGATCAGGGGATCAGCCCCAGCATTTT.

This rearrangement joins TRBV2 to TRBJ1-5; 9 bases are shared with TRBD1. Looked up from germline, CDR1 is SNHLY and CDR2 is FYNNEI. This CDR3 comprises 15 residues. Unmatched junction bases numbered 6, after V lost 5 bases and J lost 4 bases. The CDR3 sequence is CASSLDRGTNQPQHF. For the CDR3, the DNA is TGTGCCAGCAGTTTGGACAGGGGCACTAATCAGCCCCAGCATTTT.

J is TRBJ1-2 and V is TRBV20-1; D unclear. This CDR3 is built from 13 residues. V was pared by 2 bases and J by 4 bases, with 11 bases between. In germline, CDR1 is DFQATT, CDR2 SNEGSKA (reference sequence). The CDR3 sequence is CSARPSHLYGYTF. CDR3 sequence (DNA): TGCAGTGCTAGACCGAGCCACCTCTATGGCTACACCTTC.